This T cell receptor (beta chain) originates from a study of T cells in Graves' hyperthyroidism and ophthalmopathy. Study-wide results and limits: Most expanded thyroid clonotypes above 0.001 also appeared in blood.

Diagnosis rested on symptoms, serum thyroxine and TRAb, thyroid ultrasound, and orbital computed tomography. Fresh 10 ml peripheral blood yielded PBMCs. Regions amplified from RNA transcripts were the TCR beta CDR3 regions. The primer set for the first-round RT-PCR of the TCR CDR3 was HTBI. TCRdb re-called the multiplex PCR reads with MiXCR, one entry per CDR3 protein. The sample shows some 500,000 distinct CDR3 sequences, approximately 16% of them seen only once. The germline CDR1 and CDR2 sequences are SGHDT and YYEEEE. This CDR3 region has 16 residues. V shed 3 bases and J 3 bases; nucleotides not matched to a gene: 10. This clonotype was counted many times. Its matching antigen is unknown.

Sequencing was performed on blood. The clonotype was recovered from a woman in her twenties or thirties with Graves' ophthalmopathy. The chain links TRBV5-6 to TRBJ2-5; TRBD2 aligns across 8 bases. The CDR3: CASSSYMRGAKETQYF. The CDR3 DNA sequence: TGTGCCAGCAGCTCTTATATGCGGGGGGCAAAAGAGACCCAGTACTTC.